This T cell receptor (beta chain) was profiled in a study of post-analysis software for immune sequencing data. Study results and limitations: Co-batched samples clustered tightly together by F measure. Significantly decreased normalized Chao1 diversity was recorded for multiple sclerosis patients relative to controls. Controls showed lower frequencies than patients for five or six TRBV segments, and TRBV5-6, TRBV5-1 and TRBV20-1 were among these.

TCR beta cDNA libraries included unique molecular identifiers. Input populations of roughly 0.95 to 10 million T cells gave rise to around 500,000 cDNA molecules. TCRdb itself ran the PCR reads through MiXCR, one entry per CDR3 protein. The table shows some 690,000 distinct CDR3 sequences, with roughly 29% occurring only once. Only a few counts were recorded for this clonotype. Its antigen is still unknown. The V gene's germline CDR1 is SGHTA and CDR2 FQGNSA. This CDR3 comprises 16 residues. V dropped 2 bases and J dropped 2 bases, with 15 bases sitting between them. The chain couples TRBV7-2 to TRBJ2-5, with D unresolved. Specimen: blood. The clonotype comes from a girl aged 5 to 17 with multiple sclerosis. CDR3 nucleotides: TGTGCCAGCAGCTTACAGGCGGCGGACGGACAAGAGACCCAGTACTTC. Translation gives CASSLQAADGQETQYF.